The 24 T cell receptor beta chains given below trace back to one sample, sequenced in a study of cytomegalovirus exposure and HLA in healthy donors. Primers for the PCR totalled 60 Vbeta and 13 Jbeta. Method: immunoSEQ multiplex PCR; TCRdb's copy keeps in-frame clones and lacks some. This table holds around 100,000 clones, approximately 75% found once. The specimen sequenced was PBMCs. These receptors all stem from a woman aged 40 to 50 in good health and CMV-seronegative.

The CDR3 loop reads CASSTRGTGGEKLFF. CDR3 nucleotide sequence: TGTGCCAGCAGCACTCGGGGGACAGGAGGCGAAAAACTGTTTTTT. The rearrangement joins TRBV7-9 to TRBJ1-4, with 8 positions matching TRBD1. The V gene's germline CDR1 is SEHNR and CDR2 FQNEAQ (reference sequence). Germline trimming cut 5 bases from V and 8 bases from J; bases unmatched to any gene: 10. The CDR3 is 15 residues long.

This clone has only a few counts. V is TRBV7-2 and J is TRBJ2-1; 12 bases map to TRBD2. V lost 4 bases, J lost 3 bases, and 1 base stayed unmatched. Germline CDR1 and CDR2: SGHTA and FQGNSA. There are 15 residues in the CDR3. CDR3 loop: CASSSGLAGYNEQFF. CDR3 sequence (DNA): TGTGCCAGCAGCTCGGGACTAGCGGGCTACAATGAGCAGTTCTTC.

This clone was seen only once. CDR3 sequence reads: CASRLPGGPQETQYF. In nucleotides, the CDR3 is TGTGCCAGCAGGTTACCCGGGGGGCCCCAAGAGACCCAGTACTTC. The chain recombines TRBV28 with TRBJ2-5, with a weak D call TRBD2 (7 bases). This CDR3 comprises 15 residues. Looked up from germline, CDR1 is MDHEN and CDR2 is SYDVKM. Trimming took 6 bases from V and 1 from J, leaving 15 bases between them.

The V gene is TRBV27, the J gene TRBJ2-5; D is possibly TRBD1 (7 bases). There are 15 residues in the CDR3. V shed 2 bases and J shed 4 bases, with 14 bases lying between them. Germline CDR1 MNHEY, CDR2 SMNVEV (reference sequence). The CDR3 DNA reads as TGTGCCAGCAGTTTAACAGTCCAGGGGGGAGAGACCCAGTACTTC. It codes for CASSLTVQGGETQYF.

The rearrangement uses TRBV6-5 and TRBJ2-4; 11 nucleotides align to TRBD2. V was clipped by 6 bases and J by 8 bases; unmatched bases: 9. This CDR3 comprises 15 residues. Germline CDR1 is MNHEY and CDR2 is SVGAGI. The CDR3 nucleotides read TGTGCCAGCAGAGATAGCGGGGGGGCCGTGGACATTCAGTACTTC. Its protein is CASRDSGGAVDIQYF.

The chain uses TRBV11-2 and TRBJ1-1, with D unresolved. Per germline, CDR1 SGHAT and CDR2 FQNNGV. This CDR3 region has 14 residues. Trimming removed 0 bases from V and 4 bases from J, with 9 bases in between. The chain's CDR3 is CASSLDRIGTEAFF. CDR3 coding DNA: TGTGCCAGCAGCTTAGATCGAATCGGCACTGAAGCTTTCTTT.

The chain is built from TRBV11-2 and TRBJ2-7, with 12 bases aligning to TRBD2. The CDR3 runs to 15 residues. CDR1 and CDR2 from the germline V gene are SGHAT and FQNNGV. V dropped 0 bases and J dropped 12; count of bases not matched to a gene: 9. The DNA of the CDR3 is TGTGCCAGCAGCTTAGAAGGCGCTAGCGGGAGGGGGAGGTACTTC. Amino acid sequence: CASSLEGASGRGRYF.

This clone has just a few counts. The rearrangement uses TRBV6-6 and TRBJ2-7; tentative D call: TRBD2 (5 bases). V gave up 1 base and J gave up 3 bases, with 10 bases separating them. The germline gives CDR1 MNHNY, CDR2 SVGAGI (reference sequence). The CDR3 covers 14 residues. The CDR3 region is CASSYLSSNYEQYF. DNA of the CDR3: TGTGCCAGCAGTTACTTGTCTAGCAACTACGAGCAGTACTTC.

A word on this clone: A read error may account for a junction end that differs from germline. This rearrangement joins TRBV7-7 to TRBJ2-5; TRBD1 might be the D (6 bases). Germline V gene lookup returns CDR1 SSHAT and CDR2 FNYEAQ (reference sequence). This CDR3 region has 15 residues. This CDR3 is CASSRELQGTETQYF. The CDR3 nucleotides read TGTGCTAGCAGCCGTGAATTACAGGGAACAGAGACCCAGTACTTC.

Details on this clone: A read error may produce the germline difference seen at one junction end. CDR3 in DNA: TGTTCCAGCAGCTCTTCGACAGGCGGGCCCTACGAGCAGTACTTC. Translated, it gives CSSSSSTGGPYEQYF. V is TRBV7-9 and J is TRBJ2-7, with a weak D call TRBD1 (6 bases). Germline V gene sequence: CDR1 SEHNR, CDR2 FQNEAQ (reference sequence). The CDR3 totals 15 residues.

The rearrangement uses TRBV19 and TRBJ1-2; D is perhaps TRBD1 (6 bases). This CDR3 contains 14 residues. Germline CDR1 and CDR2: LNHDA and SQIVND (reference sequence). V was pared by 3 bases and J by 5 bases, with 13 bases between. CDR3 DNA sequence: TGTGCCAGTAGTATTGAAACAGGGCGATATGGCTACACCTTC. Translated, it gives CASSIETGRYGYTF.

This chain connects TRBV27 to TRBJ2-1; 11 positions agree with TRBD2. This CDR3 is 17 amino acids long. From germline, CDR1 is MNHEY and CDR2 SMNVEV (reference sequence). The trim removed 5 bases at V and 4 bases at J, leaving 10 bases unmatched. CDR3 in DNA: TGTGCCAGCAGTACTCAACCGGGACTAGCGGATTACAATGAGCAGTTCTTC. It translates to CASSTQPGLADYNEQFF.

The V and J genes are TRBV27 and TRBJ2-3; D is uncertain. This CDR3 spans 15 amino acids. Trimming shortened V by 3 bases and J by 0 bases, and 10 bases separated the two germline ends. Germline CDR1 is MNHEY and CDR2 is SMNVEV (reference sequence). In DNA, the CDR3 is TGTGCCAGCAGTTTGTCCCCCACTAGCACAGATACGCAGTATTTT. This encodes CASSLSPTSTDTQYF.

A word on this clone: Mismatch with germline at one junction end may stem from a read error. The chain links TRBV7-9 to TRBJ1-4, with a tentative D call TRBD1 (5 bases). The CDR3 has 13 residues. Germline V gives CDR1 SEHNR, CDR2 FQNEAQ (reference sequence). CDR3 DNA: TGTTCCAGCAGCTTAGTCGGTGGGGGAGGACTGTTTTTT. Protein sequence: CSSSLVGGGGLFF. Based on the CDR3 plus reference TRBV7-9 and TRBJ1-4, the full variable domain is DTGVSQNPRHKITKRGQNVTFRCDPISEHNRLYWYRQTLGQGPEFLTYFQNEAQLEKSRLLSDRFSAERPKGSFSTLEIQRTEQGDSAMYLCSSSLVGGGGLFFGSGTQLSVL.

The chain links TRBV9 to TRBJ2-2; tentative D call: TRBD1 (6 bases). Trimming removed 0 bases from V and 3 bases from J, with 12 bases in between. The V gene's germline CDR1 is SGDLS and CDR2 YYNGEE. CDR3 length: 16 amino acids. The CDR3 loop is CASSVVQGMDTGELFF. The CDR3 DNA sequence: TGTGCCAGCAGCGTAGTGCAGGGGATGGACACCGGGGAGCTGTTTTTT.

The rearrangement joins TRBV6-6 to TRBJ2-7; a weak D match, TRBD1 (6 bases). V gave up 5 bases and J gave up 5 bases, with 13 bases separating them. The CDR3 covers 13 residues. Germline CDR1 and CDR2: MNHNY and SVGAGI (reference sequence). CDR3 bases: TGTGCCAGCAGTGCAGGGGCAGAGAACGAGCAGTACTTC. Translating gives CASSAGAENEQYF.

The rearrangement joins TRBV19 to TRBJ2-1; 13 nucleotides match TRBD2. J was trimmed by 4 bases and V by 7 bases; bases with no gene match: 7. The CDR3 sequence is 16 residues long. The germline V gene has CDR1 LNHDA and CDR2 SQIVND (reference sequence). The CDR3 nucleotides are TGTGCCAGTATTGGGACTAGCGGGAACCCTTACAATGAGCAGTTCTTC. It is translated as CASIGTSGNPYNEQFF.

The chain is built from TRBV19 and TRBJ2-1; 8 bases fit TRBD2. The CDR3 consists of 17 residues. Germline V gene data show CDR1 as LNHDA and CDR2 as SQIVND (reference sequence). V lost 9 bases, J lost 5 bases, and 18 bases stayed unmatched. CDR3 coding DNA: TGTGCCAGCAATCTAGTATTTACGGGAGGGCTAGACAATGAGCAGTTCTTC. Protein sequence: CASNLVFTGGLDNEQFF.

V gene TRBV7-3 combines with J gene TRBJ2-7; the match to TRBD2 covers 7 bases. Germline V gene lookup returns CDR1 SGHTA and CDR2 FQGTGA. The CDR3 totals 14 residues. Trimming cost V 0 bases and J 4 bases; bases outside gene matches: 3. CDR3 in DNA: TGTGCCAGCAGCTTAACTAGCGGGTCTTACGAGCAGTACTTC. Amino acid sequence: CASSLTSGSYEQYF.

J is TRBJ2-1 and V is TRBV7-2; 8 nucleotides line up with TRBD2. Germline V CDR1 and CDR2: SGHTA, FQGNSA. Trimming cost V 5 bases and J 1 base; bases outside gene matches: 4. The CDR3 consists of 15 residues. CDR3 coding DNA: TGTGCCAGCAGCCTGAGCGGGAGTTCCTACAATGAGCAGTTCTTC. Translating gives CASSLSGSSYNEQFF.

Note on this clone: Other nucleotide sequences from this sample produce the same CDR3. V usage is TRBV9 and J usage is TRBJ2-7, with D unclear. From germline, CDR1 is SGDLS and CDR2 YYNGEE. The CDR3 consists of 14 residues. Deletions cut 0 bases from V and 0 bases from J, with 7 bases between. The CDR3 DNA reads TGTGCCAGCAGCGTAGAACTGAGCTCCTACGAGCAGTACTTC. This codes for CASSVELSSYEQYF.

The chain combines TRBV9 with TRBJ2-6; 10 nucleotides align to TRBD1. V trimming: 0 bases; J trimming: 2 bases; junction bases outside the gene matches: 17. Germline V lookup: CDR1 SGDLS, CDR2 YYNGEE. This CDR3 is built from 22 residues. This chain's CDR3 is CASSVAFRIGDRGRPGANVLTF. CDR3 bases: TGTGCCAGCAGCGTAGCTTTTCGAATTGGGGACAGGGGCCGGCCTGGGGCCAACGTCCTGACTTTC.

This chain uses TRBV10-1 with TRBJ2-7; 7 bases fit TRBD2. V lost 8 bases to trimming and J lost 2 bases; unmatched junction nucleotides: 6. From germline, CDR1 is WNHNN and CDR2 SYGVQD (reference sequence). This CDR3 is built from 13 residues. The CDR3 spells CASSSSGTYEQYF. The CDR3 bases are TGCGCCAGCTCTTCAAGCGGGACCTACGAGCAGTACTTC.

The CDR3 DNA follows: TGTGCCAGCAGCTTAGATCTGAACACCGGGGAGCTGTTTTTT. It yields the protein CASSLDLNTGELFF. The chain combines TRBV7-9 with TRBJ2-2; no clear D. Germline CDR1 reads SEHNR; CDR2 reads FQNEAQ (reference sequence). The CDR3 covers 14 residues. The V gene lost 1 base and the J gene lost 1 base, with 4 bases spanning the gap.